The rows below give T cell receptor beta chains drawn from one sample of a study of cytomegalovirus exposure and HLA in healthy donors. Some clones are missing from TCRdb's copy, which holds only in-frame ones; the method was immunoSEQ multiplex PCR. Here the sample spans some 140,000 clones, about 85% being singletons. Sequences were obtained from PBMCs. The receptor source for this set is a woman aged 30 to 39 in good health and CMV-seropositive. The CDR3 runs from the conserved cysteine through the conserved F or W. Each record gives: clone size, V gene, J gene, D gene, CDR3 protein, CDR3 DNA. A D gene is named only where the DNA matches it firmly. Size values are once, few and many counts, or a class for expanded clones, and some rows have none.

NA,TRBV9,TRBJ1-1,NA,CASSVVAGEAFF,TGTGCCAGCAGCGTAGTTGCAGGGGAAGCTTTCTTT
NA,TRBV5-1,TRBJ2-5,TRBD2,CASSFPTGGEGETQYF,TGCGCCAGCAGCTTTCCAACCGGGGGGGAGGGAGAGACCCAGTACTTC
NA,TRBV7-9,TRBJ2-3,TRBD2,CASSLASGSTDTQYF,TGTGCCAGCAGCCTCGCTAGCGGGAGCACAGATACGCAGTATTTT
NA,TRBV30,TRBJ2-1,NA,CAWSEDSYNEQFF,TGTGCCTGGAGTGAAGACAGTTACAATGAGCAGTTCTTC
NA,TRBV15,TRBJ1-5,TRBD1,CATGDRDQPQHF,TGTGCCACCGGGGACAGGGATCAGCCCCAGCATTTT
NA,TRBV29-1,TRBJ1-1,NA,CSVAAPGGPRAEAFF,TGCAGCGTTGCCGCACCGGGGGGTCCGCGGGCTGAAGCTTTCTTT
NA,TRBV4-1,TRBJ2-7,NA,CASSQEQRGYEQYF,TGCGCCAGCAGCCAAGAACAGAGGGGGTACGAGCAGTACTTC
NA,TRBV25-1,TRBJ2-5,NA,CASRDSRETQYF,TGTGCCAGCAGGGACTCCCGGGAGACCCAGTACTTC
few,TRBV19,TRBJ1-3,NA,CASGQALYSGNTIYF,TGTGCCAGCGGACAAGCCCTTTACTCTGGAAACACCATATATTTT
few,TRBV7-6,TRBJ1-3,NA,CASSSSMSGNTIYF,TGTGCCAGCAGTTCTTCTATGTCTGGAAACACCATATATTTT